This T cell receptor beta chain was sequenced for a study of PD-1 blockade in classical Hodgkin lymphoma. Clones were read by immunoSEQ multiplex PCR, and TCRdb kept only the in-frame ones, dropping some. This sample yields approximately 89,000 clones, of which under 85% are seen a single time; about 15% belongs to the top ten. Sample time point: cycle 4 day 1 (C4D1), after five to seven weeks of nivolumab. Relapse was seen in all patients after autologous stem cell transplantation, and brentuximab vedotin exposure was variable. The V end was cut by 8 bases, the J end by 6 bases, with 13 bases between. Germline lookup yields CDR1 KGHSH and CDR2 LQKENI. CDR3 length: 13 residues.

The material sequenced was peripheral blood mononuclear cells (PBMCs), taken before the fourth cycle of nivolumab. The chain combines TRBV18 with TRBJ1-4, with D maybe TRBD1 (6 bases). The sequence was obtained from a human donor with classical Hodgkin lymphoma. Here the CDR3 DNA reads TGTGCCAGCCAAGACAGGAACCATGAAAAACTGTTTTTT. Residues: CASQDRNHEKLFF.